The 13 T cell receptor beta chains given below trace back to one sample, sequenced in a study of blood T cell repertoires in COVID-19. The table came from immunoSEQ multiplex PCR; TCRdb's copy has only in-frame clones and leaves some out. The data contain about 440,000 clones, around 89% of them singletons. The specimen sequenced was peripheral blood. Source of these receptors: a woman aged 25-40 years with acute or convalescent COVID-19.

The rearrangement links TRBV6-5 to TRBJ1-6, with TRBD1 matching 7 bases. The CDR3 has 14 amino acids. The trim removed 8 bases at V and 5 bases at J, leaving 6 bases unmatched. The germline V gene encodes CDR1 MNHEY and CDR2 SVGAGI. The CDR3 DNA reads TGTGCCAGCGGGGTAGGGGGCAATAATTCACCCCTCCACTTT. It is translated as CASGVGGNNSPLHF.

The chain uses TRBV10-3 and TRBJ1-1; possibly TRBD1 for D (5 bases). V lost 7 bases to trimming and J lost 2 bases, with 14 bases between them. The germline V gene encodes CDR1 ENHRY and CDR2 SYGVKD. This CDR3 contains 14 residues. CDR3 amino acids: CAINQQETNTEAFF. CDR3 sequence (DNA): TGTGCCATCAATCAACAGGAAACTAACACTGAAGCTTTCTTT.

The rearrangement links TRBV11-2 to TRBJ1-2, with 10 nucleotides matching TRBD1. The CDR3 has 16 amino acids. Losses at the gene ends were 5 bases for V and 3 bases for J; bases not matched to a gene: 9. Per the germline V gene, CDR1 is SGHAT and CDR2 is FQNNGV. The CDR3 here is CASSNQRQGADYGYTF. The DNA for the CDR3 is TGTGCCAGCAGCAACCAACGACAGGGGGCCGACTATGGCTACACCTTC.

The chain is built from TRBV19 and TRBJ1-2; D is possibly TRBD1 (5 bases). Between the trimmed V and J ends, which lost 5 bases and 0 bases, there was a span of 13 bases. The CDR3 extends over 15 amino acids. Germline V gene lookup returns CDR1 LNHDA and CDR2 SQIVND (reference sequence). The CDR3 DNA is TGTGCCAGTAGTCTTCAGGGAATAACTAACTATGGCTACACCTTC. As protein: CASSLQGITNYGYTF.

J is TRBJ2-5 and V is TRBV18; 9 bases are shared with TRBD1. The junction had 5 bases not matched to a gene; V was cut back by 4 bases and J by 5 bases. From germline, CDR1 is KGHSH and CDR2 LQKENI. The CDR3 is made up of 14 amino acids. The CDR3 protein is CASSLRTGAETQYF. For the CDR3, the DNA is TGTGCCAGCTCACTCAGGACAGGGGCGGAGACCCAGTACTTC.

V is TRBV5-1 and J is TRBJ2-1; 7 bases align to TRBD1. V shed 5 bases and J 5 bases; nucleotides not matched to a gene: 7. The CDR3 sequence is 14 residues long. CDR1 and CDR2 (germline): SGHRS, YFSETQ. CDR3 residues: CASSRRDRDNEQFF. As DNA, the CDR3 is TGCGCCAGCAGTCGCCGGGACAGAGACAATGAGCAGTTCTTC.

The chain employs TRBV6-6 and TRBJ2-7; D is possibly TRBD1 (6 bases). The length of the CDR3 is 13 residues. Trimming pared 7 bases from V and 1 base from J, leaving 11 bases between. Germline values: CDR1 MNHNY, CDR2 SVGAGI (reference sequence). CDR3 loop: CASKGDNSYEQYF. CDR3 coding DNA: TGTGCCAGCAAGGGGGACAATTCCTACGAGCAGTACTTC.

On this clone itself: Other DNA variants within this sample encode the same CDR3. V usage is TRBV6-5 and J usage is TRBJ2-5, with 11 bases that match TRBD2. The V segment lost 6 bases and the J segment 3 bases; nucleotides outside the gene matches: 6. This CDR3 has 15 amino acids. Germline values: CDR1 MNHEY, CDR2 SVGAGI. The CDR3 coding sequence is TGTGCCAGCAGCCCACTAGCGGGGGATAAAGAGACCCAGTACTTC. Its protein product is CASSPLAGDKETQYF.

This chain connects TRBV7-3 to TRBJ1-2; 7 nucleotides line up with TRBD1. The CDR3 runs to 14 residues. Germline V gives CDR1 SGHTA, CDR2 FQGTGA. Losses at the gene ends were 2 bases for V and 4 bases for J; bases not matched to a gene: 4. The CDR3 nucleotides read TGTGCCAGCAGCTTACAAGGGGGCGGCTATGGCTACACCTTC. This sequence encodes CASSLQGGGYGYTF.

This chain links TRBV6-6 with TRBJ2-3; D remains ambiguous. CDR3 length: 15 amino acids. V shed 0 bases and J shed 3 bases, with 10 bases lying between them. Germline loops: CDR1 MNHNY, CDR2 SVGAGI (reference sequence). The CDR3 region is CASSYSTGWTDTQYF. The CDR3 DNA reads as TGTGCCAGCAGTTACTCGACTGGTTGGACAGATACGCAGTATTTT.

V gene TRBV2 combines with J gene TRBJ2-5; a possible D gene is TRBD1 (6 bases). This CDR3 contains 17 residues. With 4 bases removed from V and 1 base from J, the gap between germline ends came to 19 bases. The germline V gene encodes CDR1 SNHLY and CDR2 FYNNEI. CDR3 sequence reads: CASSGEATSDSQETQYF. The CDR3 region has the DNA TGTGCCAGCAGTGGCGAAGCGACCTCGGACAGCCAAGAGACCCAGTACTTC.

The V and J genes are TRBV10-1 and TRBJ2-1; 7 nucleotides match TRBD1. Germline V gene lookup returns CDR1 WNHNN and CDR2 SYGVQD (reference sequence). The CDR3 contains 16 residues. V shed 2 bases and J 4 bases; nucleotides not matched to a gene: 8. CDR3 DNA: TGCGCCAGCAGTGAGAGAACAGGGGTAGGGTACAATGAGCAGTTCTTC. Amino acid sequence: CASSERTGVGYNEQFF.

Comment on this clone: Other DNA sequences from this sample encode an identical CDR3 as well. This chain uses TRBV30 with TRBJ1-1; no clear D. The CDR3 is 13 residues long. Deletions cut 0 bases from V and 2 bases from J, with 7 bases between. Looked up from germline, CDR1 is GTSNPN and CDR2 is SVGIG (reference sequence). The CDR3 coding sequence is TGTGCCTGGAGTGTACGAGGTAACACTGAAGCTTTCTTT. It specifies CAWSVRGNTEAFF.